This T cell receptor beta chain was documented in a study of human T cells and chemical hapten exposure. On the study more broadly: Small discrepancies in pooled library volume mainly accounted for the varying TCR yields per sample.

CDR1 is KGHSH and CDR2 is LQKENI in the germline V gene. Trimming left V 4 bases short and J 7 bases short, with 13 bases between. The CDR3 spans 13 residues. The time point is: pre-sensitization, week 0. Treatment here: therapeutic diphenylcyclopropenone sensitization with weekly scalp DPC. From whole blood left unfractionated, total RNA was extracted. TCRdb re-derived calls from the RACE reads in MiXCR, one entry per CDR3 protein. Among tens of thousands of distinct CDR3 sequences listed, 9.6% were seen once. The clonotype originates from a woman aged 40 to 55 with alopecia areata. Some clones in this sample may be carry-over from other donors' samples. The V gene is TRBV18, the J gene TRBJ1-2; TRBD1 might be the D (6 bases). Sequencing was performed on whole blood, taken in connection with sensitization to the hapten diphenylcyclopropenone (DPC). The CDR3 region has the DNA TGTGCCAGCTCACAGACAGGCTATATTGGCTACACCTTC. Translation gives CASSQTGYIGYTF. The full variable domain, with the rest looked up from reference TRBV18 and TRBJ1-2, is NAGVMQNPRHLVRRRGQEARLRCSPMKGHSHVYWYRQLPEEGLKFMVYLQKENIIDESGMPKERFSAEFPKEGPSILRIQQVVRGDSAAYFCASSQTGYIGYTFGSGTRLTVV.